A selection of T cell receptor beta chains follows, all from one sample in a study of cytomegalovirus exposure and HLA in healthy donors. Clones were read by immunoSEQ multiplex PCR, and TCRdb kept only the in-frame ones, dropping some. The listing records under 200,000 clones. Sequenced input: PBMCs. These TCRs come from a man under 40 in good health and CMV-seronegative. Both conserved end residues are part of each CDR3. Fields, in order: CDR3 DNA, CDR3 protein, D gene, J gene, V gene. The D gene is left open where the match is weak.

CDR3nt: TGTGCCAGCAGCTTAGGAGTTCCGTACGAGCAGTACTTC
CDR3aa: CASSLGVPYEQYF
d_gene: .
j_gene: TRBJ2-7
v_gene: TRBV7-2

CDR3nt: TGTGCCAGTACCCCTCGAGTAGGAGGCACTGAAGCTTTCTTT
CDR3aa: CASTPRVGGTEAFF
d_gene: .
j_gene: TRBJ1-1
v_gene: TRBV19

CDR3nt: TGTGCCAGCACCGTGGGACAGGGACCCACCGGGGAGCTGTTTTTT
CDR3aa: CASTVGQGPTGELFF
d_gene: TRBD1
j_gene: TRBJ2-2
v_gene: TRBV4-2

CDR3nt: TGTGCCATCATGGACAGGGAATACGAGCAGTACTTC
CDR3aa: CAIMDREYEQYF
d_gene: TRBD1
j_gene: TRBJ2-7
v_gene: TRBV6-6

CDR3nt: TGTGCCAGCAGTTATACAGGGAACTACGAGCAGTACTTC
CDR3aa: CASSYTGNYEQYF
d_gene: .
j_gene: TRBJ2-7
v_gene: TRBV6-6

CDR3nt: TGTGCCAGCAGCTTGGGGGTGGGGAGCGGGAGGGGCGAGCAGTACTTC
CDR3aa: CASSLGVGSGRGEQYF
d_gene: TRBD2
j_gene: TRBJ2-7
v_gene: TRBV5-4

CDR3nt: TGTGCCAGCAGCTCTGCCTGGACAGGGAACTATGGCTACACCTTC
CDR3aa: CASSSAWTGNYGYTF
d_gene: TRBD1
j_gene: TRBJ1-2
v_gene: TRBV7-9

CDR3nt: TGTGCCAGTAGTATCGGTAGCGGGAGTGCCTACGAGCAGTACTTC
CDR3aa: CASSIGSGSAYEQYF
d_gene: TRBD2
j_gene: TRBJ2-7
v_gene: TRBV19

CDR3nt: TGTGCCAGCAGCTTAAGGGGAAGGACAGAGGTATCCTACGAGCAGTACTTC
CDR3aa: CASSLRGRTEVSYEQYF
d_gene: .
j_gene: TRBJ2-7
v_gene: TRBV7-2

CDR3nt: TGTGCCAGCAGAGGAGGGACTAGCGGCAACTACGAGCAGTACTTC
CDR3aa: CASRGGTSGNYEQYF
d_gene: TRBD2
j_gene: TRBJ2-7
v_gene: TRBV6-5

CDR3nt: TGTGCCAGCAGCTTGGTATGGGGACAGCTCTCTTACAATGAGCAGTTCTTC
CDR3aa: CASSLVWGQLSYNEQFF
d_gene: TRBD1
j_gene: TRBJ2-1
v_gene: TRBV5-5

CDR3nt: TGTGCCAGCAGTGAAGGACAGGACCACACCGGGGAGCTGTTTTTT
CDR3aa: CASSEGQDHTGELFF
d_gene: TRBD1
j_gene: TRBJ2-2
v_gene: TRBV6-4

CDR3nt: TGTGCCAGCAGCCCTACCCGACAGAGCTCTGGAAACACCATATATTTT
CDR3aa: CASSPTRQSSGNTIYF
d_gene: .
j_gene: TRBJ1-3
v_gene: TRBV7-9